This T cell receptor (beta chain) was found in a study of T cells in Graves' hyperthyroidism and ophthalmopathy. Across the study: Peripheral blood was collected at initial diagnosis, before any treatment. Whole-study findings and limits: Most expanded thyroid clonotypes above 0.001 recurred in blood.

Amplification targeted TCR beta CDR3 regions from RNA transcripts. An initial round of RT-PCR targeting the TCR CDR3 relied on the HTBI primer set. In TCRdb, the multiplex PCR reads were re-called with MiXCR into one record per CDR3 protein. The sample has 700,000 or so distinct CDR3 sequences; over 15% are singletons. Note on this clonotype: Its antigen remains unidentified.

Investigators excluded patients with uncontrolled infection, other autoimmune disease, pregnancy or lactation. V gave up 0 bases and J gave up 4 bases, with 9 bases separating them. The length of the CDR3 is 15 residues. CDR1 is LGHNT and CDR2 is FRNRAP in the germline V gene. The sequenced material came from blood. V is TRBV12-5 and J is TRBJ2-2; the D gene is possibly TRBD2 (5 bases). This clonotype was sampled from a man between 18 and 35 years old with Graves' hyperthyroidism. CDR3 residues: CASGLVLAGTGELFF. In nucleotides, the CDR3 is TGTGCTAGTGGTTTGGTACTGGCGGGCACCGGGGAGCTGTTTTTT.